What follows are 32 T cell receptor beta chains derived from one specimen sequenced in a study of blood T cell repertoires in COVID-19. Only in-frame clones appear in the TCRdb table, and some are missing; sequencing was by immunoSEQ multiplex PCR. The sample holds around 150,000 clones; approximately 92% are singletons and the top ten take less than 4%. Material: peripheral blood. Receptors originate from a woman between 55 and 75 years old with active COVID-19.

This chain uses TRBV6-5 with TRBJ2-3; perhaps TRBD2 as D (6 bases). The CDR3 covers 16 residues. V dropped 0 bases and J dropped 0 bases, with 10 bases sitting between them. Germline-derived CDR1 and CDR2 are MNHEY and SVGAGI. The CDR3 sequence: CASSYSGTSSTDTQYF. DNA for the CDR3: TGTGCCAGCAGTTACTCAGGGACTTCTAGCACAGATACGCAGTATTTT.

The chain is built from TRBV28 and TRBJ1-2; TRBD1 matches 7 bases. Germline values: CDR1 MDHEN, CDR2 SYDVKM. J gave up 4 bases and V 1 base, and 9 bases lay outside the gene matches. The CDR3 contains 16 residues. For the CDR3, the DNA is TGTGCCAGCAGTTTATCGGGACAGTTCACAGTCTATGGCTACACCTTC. Translation: CASSLSGQFTVYGYTF.

This chain connects TRBV7-3 to TRBJ2-1; 9 bases match TRBD1. This CDR3 is built from 17 residues. V was pared by 3 bases and J by 7 bases, with 13 bases of the junction left unmatched. Germline V gene data show CDR1 as SGHTA and CDR2 as FQGTGA. CDR3 protein: CASSFSAGTGTRNEQFF. For the CDR3, the DNA is TGTGCCAGCAGCTTTTCCGCCGGGACAGGGACACGAAATGAGCAGTTCTTC.

This clone was recorded once. The chain has TRBV21-1 and TRBJ2-1; the table's D call, TRBD2, has no DNA check behind it. TRBV21-1 is assigned pseudogene status. This CDR3 region has 16 residues. The CDR3 here is CASSPPLLEAGNEQFF. The CDR3 bases are TGTGCCAGCAGCCCCCCCCTGTTGGAAGCGGGCAATGAGCAGTTCTTC.

The V and J genes are TRBV7-3 and TRBJ2-1; 7 bases are a match to TRBD2. Unmatched junction bases numbered 9, after V lost 8 bases and J lost 8 bases. This CDR3 is built from 13 residues. Per the germline V gene, CDR1 is SGHTA and CDR2 is FQGTGA. CDR3 DNA: TGTGCCAGCGCGACTAGCTGGTTGGATGAGCAGTTCTTC. It codes for CASATSWLDEQFF.

The chain carries TRBV7-2 and TRBJ2-2; D gene uncertain. The CDR3 has 16 residues. Germline V CDR1 and CDR2: SGHTA, FQGNSA. V lost 2 bases and J 0 bases, leaving 10 bases between the germline ends. The CDR3 DNA reads as TGTGCCAGCAGCTTATTGGAGCGATCGAACACCGGGGAGCTGTTTTTT. This translates into CASSLLERSNTGELFF.

This clone came up once. The rearrangement joins TRBV18 to TRBJ1-4; no firm D call. The germline V gene has CDR1 KGHSH and CDR2 LQKENI. Trimming stripped 3 bases from V and 2 bases from J, with 4 bases between. This CDR3 contains 13 residues. CDR3 sequence: CASSPGTNEKLFF. In nucleotides, the CDR3 is TGTGCCAGCTCACCCGGGACTAATGAAAAACTGTTTTTT.

The chain couples TRBV15 to TRBJ2-7; TRBD2 matches at 14 bases. This CDR3 comprises 14 residues. Germline V lookup: CDR1 LNHNV, CDR2 YYDKDF (reference sequence). V shed 8 bases, J shed 4 bases, and the junction held 4 bases outside the gene matches. CDR3 coding DNA: TGTGCCACCGGGGGGACTAGCGGGAGATACGAGCAGTACTTC. This translates into CATGGTSGRYEQYF.

The genes are TRBV21-1 and TRBJ1-1; the D call TRBD1 from the table was never checked on the DNA. TRBV21-1 is marked as a pseudogene. The CDR3 sequence is 15 residues long. The CDR3 DNA follows: TGTGCCAGCAGCGCAACCGGGACAGGCTACACTGAAGCTTTCTTT. Translation: CASSATGTGYTEAFF.

V gene TRBV18 combines with J gene TRBJ2-1, with D possibly being TRBD2 (5 bases). The germline gives CDR1 KGHSH, CDR2 LQKENI. V gave up 3 bases and J gave up 10 bases, with 13 bases separating them. CDR3 length: 13 residues. Written as DNA, the CDR3 is TGTGCCAGCTCACCTCCGGGGATAGTGGAGCAGTTCTTC. Amino acid sequence: CASSPPGIVEQFF.

The gene calls are TRBV15 and TRBJ1-4; 7 bases line up with TRBD1. This CDR3 region has 15 residues. Unmatched junction bases numbered 10, after V lost 4 bases and J lost 8 bases. Germline V gene lookup returns CDR1 LNHNV and CDR2 YYDKDF (reference sequence). In DNA, the CDR3 is TGTGCCACCAGCACAAGGACAGGAGTGCTGGAAAAACTGTTTTTT. It is translated as CATSTRTGVLEKLFF. Combining the CDR3 with reference TRBV15 and TRBJ1-4 gives the whole variable domain DAMVIQNPRYQVTQFGKPVTLSCSQTLNHNVMYWYQQKSSQAPKLLFHYYDKDFNNEADTPDNFQSRRPNTSFCFLDIRSPGLGDTAMYLCATSTRTGVLEKLFFGSGTQLSVL.

A few counts support this clone. The chain links TRBV7-2 to TRBJ2-1; possible D gene TRBD2, 5 bases. CDR3 size: 15 residues. Germline V gene data show CDR1 as SGHTA and CDR2 as FQGNSA. Trimming stripped 8 bases from V and 0 bases from J, with 14 bases between. The CDR3: CASHTRLSSYNEQFF. In DNA form, the CDR3 reads TGTGCCAGCCACACTAGGCTTAGCTCCTACAATGAGCAGTTCTTC.

The V and J genes are TRBV9 and TRBJ2-5, with 8 bases that match TRBD1. The ends lost 0 bases at V and 5 bases at J; junction bases unmatched: 9. Germline V gene sequence: CDR1 SGDLS, CDR2 YYNGEE. There are 16 residues in the CDR3. CDR3 residues: CASSVGPQGVRETQYF. The CDR3 DNA is TGTGCCAGCAGCGTAGGTCCACAGGGGGTACGGGAGACCCAGTACTTC.

This chain uses TRBV4-2 with TRBJ2-5, with 8 bases aligning to TRBD2. CDR3 length: 15 residues. Losses at the gene ends were 1 base for V and 9 bases for J; bases not matched to a gene: 10. Germline lookup yields CDR1 LGHNA and CDR2 YNFKEQ. In DNA form, the CDR3 reads TGTGCCAGCAGCCAAGTTTTGCAGCGGGAGTTTCCCCAGTACTTC. Encoded protein: CASSQVLQREFPQYF.

This clone appeared once. This rearrangement joins TRBV5-4 to TRBJ2-1, with TRBD2 matching over 11 bases. J lost 4 bases, V lost 3 bases, and 9 bases had no gene match. The germline V gene has CDR1 SGHNT and CDR2 YYREEE (reference sequence). This CDR3 comprises 17 residues. CDR3 protein: CASSWSEGLAVYNEQFF. CDR3 nucleotide sequence: TGTGCCAGCAGCTGGTCGGAGGGACTAGCGGTATACAATGAGCAGTTCTTC.

The rearrangement joins TRBV3-1 (or the pseudogene TRBV3-2) to TRBJ1-2, with unresolved D. The CDR3 spans 15 residues. Germline loops: CDR1 LGHDT, CDR2 YNNKEL (reference sequence). Trimming removed 3 bases from V and 1 base from J, with 12 bases in between. The CDR3 DNA follows: TGTGCCAGCAGCCATTCGGGGTCGGGTAACTATGGCTACACCTTC. It yields the protein CASSHSGSGNYGYTF.

The chain carries TRBV19 and TRBJ1-2; no definite D call. Germline CDR1 reads LNHDA; CDR2 reads SQIVND (reference sequence). This CDR3 region has 12 residues. V shed 5 bases and J shed 2 bases, with 6 bases lying between them. Here the CDR3 reads CASSPQNYGYTF. CDR3 nucleotides: TGTGCCAGTAGTCCACAAAACTATGGCTACACCTTC.

The chain is built from TRBV2 and TRBJ2-5; TRBD1 aligns across 11 bases. Looked up from germline, CDR1 is SNHLY and CDR2 is FYNNEI. The CDR3 has 15 amino acids. J was trimmed by 7 bases and V by 5 bases; bases with no gene match: 9. CDR3 protein: CASSRGQGERGTQYF. The CDR3 DNA is TGTGCCAGCAGTCGGGGACAGGGGGAAAGGGGGACCCAGTACTTC.

This rearrangement joins TRBV5-1 to TRBJ2-7; the D is unclear. CDR1 SGHRS and CDR2 YFSETQ come from the germline V gene. V lost 3 bases to trimming and J lost 2 bases, with 3 bases between them. CDR3 length equals 11 residues. The CDR3 is CASSSAYEQYF. CDR3 sequence (DNA): TGCGCCAGCAGCTCGGCCTACGAGCAGTACTTC.

The rearrangement links TRBV28 to TRBJ2-7; TRBD2 matches at 10 bases. This CDR3 is built from 15 residues. J gave up 2 bases and V 7 bases, and 8 bases lay outside the gene matches. Per the germline V gene, CDR1 is MDHEN and CDR2 is SYDVKM. The CDR3, as DNA: TGTGCCAGCAATCTTAGCGGGAGGTCCGCCTACGAGCAGTACTTC. Translated, it gives CASNLSGRSAYEQYF.

This clone was seen a single time. CDR3 loop: CASSVGPSSYEQYF. Written as DNA, the CDR3 is TGTGCCAGCAGCGTAGGGCCAAGCTCCTACGAGCAGTACTTC. This chain uses TRBV9 with TRBJ2-7; D call uncertain. V lost 0 bases and J lost 0, with 7 bases in between. The CDR3 covers 14 residues. CDR1 and CDR2 from the germline V gene are SGDLS and YYNGEE.

V gene TRBV6-8 combines with J gene TRBJ2-5; D not resolved. This CDR3 spans 11 amino acids. In germline, CDR1 is MNHGY, CDR2 SAAAGT. Trimming removed 3 bases from V and 7 bases from J, with 6 bases in between. The DNA of the CDR3 is TGTGCCAGCAGTTATGAGGCGACCCAGTACTTC. Amino acid sequence: CASSYEATQYF.

The V and J genes are TRBV6-6 and TRBJ1-1; 9 nucleotides match TRBD1. Germline CDR1 reads MNHNY; CDR2 reads SVGAGI (reference sequence). The V segment lost 6 bases and the J segment 7 bases; nucleotides outside the gene matches: 15. CDR3 size: 16 residues. Here the CDR3 reads CASSIPGQGPPLEAFF. The CDR3 coding sequence is TGTGCCAGCAGCATACCAGGACAGGGGCCTCCCCTTGAAGCTTTCTTT.

This chain connects TRBV30 to TRBJ2-5; D is tentatively TRBD1 or TRBD2 (5 bases each). This CDR3 contains 11 residues. Trimming stripped 8 bases from V and 7 bases from J, with 14 bases between. Germline V gives CDR1 GTSNPN, CDR2 SVGIG (reference sequence). This CDR3 reads CAGGSRGTQYF. The CDR3 bases are TGTGCCGGGGGAAGCCGGGGGACCCAGTACTTC.

The J gene is TRBJ1-1, the V gene TRBV19; TRBD1 aligns across 12 bases. Germline V gives CDR1 LNHDA, CDR2 SQIVND (reference sequence). V shed 7 bases and J 10 bases; nucleotides not matched to a gene: 7. The CDR3 sequence is 13 residues long. The CDR3 here is CASTPGQGARAFF. CDR3 nucleotide sequence: TGTGCCAGTACTCCGGGACAGGGGGCTAGAGCTTTCTTT.

The genes are TRBV5-4 and TRBJ2-1; 10 bases line up with TRBD2. In germline, CDR1 is SGHNT, CDR2 YYREEE (reference sequence). The CDR3 totals 14 residues. Germline trimming cut 2 bases from V and 8 bases from J; bases unmatched to any gene: 4. The CDR3 DNA reads as TGTGCCAGCAGCTTACCTAGCGGGAGCGATGAGCAGTTCTTC. This gives the protein CASSLPSGSDEQFF.

The gene calls are TRBV7-6 and TRBJ2-1, with D perhaps matching TRBD2 (6 bases). The V gene's germline CDR1 is SGHVS and CDR2 FNYEAQ. CDR3 length equals 17 residues. Between the trimmed V and J ends, which lost 1 base and 3 bases, there was a span of 16 bases. The DNA for the CDR3 is TGTGCCAGCAGCTTAGAGAGCGGGCGGAGCCTCTACAATGAGCAGTTCTTC. Amino acids: CASSLESGRSLYNEQFF.

This chain's CDR3 is CAWTSLVEQYF. CDR3 in DNA: TGTGCCTGGACCTCCCTAGTCGAGCAGTACTTC. The rearrangement links TRBV30 to TRBJ2-7; D is ambiguous. The germline V gene has CDR1 GTSNPN and CDR2 SVGIG (reference sequence). The CDR3 runs 11 residues. Trimming shortened V by 4 bases and J by 6 bases, and 10 bases separated the two germline ends. The full variable domain, with the rest looked up from reference TRBV30 and TRBJ2-7, is SQTIHQWPATLVQPVGSPLSLECTVEGTSNPNLYWYRQAAGRGLQLLFYSVGIGQISSEVPQNLSASRPQDRQFILSSKKLLLSDSGFYLCAWTSLVEQYFGPGTRLTVT.

The chain carries TRBV5-5 and TRBJ2-5, with D possibly matching TRBD1 (5 bases). Germline CDR1 reads SGHKS; CDR2 reads YYEKEE (reference sequence). V was pared by 2 bases and J by 3 bases, with 14 bases between. This CDR3 contains 15 residues. The CDR3 loop reads CASSLKATVKETQYF. The CDR3, as DNA: TGTGCCAGCAGCTTAAAGGCGACAGTTAAAGAGACCCAGTACTTC.

Only one count was recorded for this clone. This rearrangement joins TRBV10-1 to TRBJ2-2, with 10 bases fitting TRBD1. In germline, CDR1 is WNHNN, CDR2 SYGVQD (reference sequence). CDR3 length equals 19 residues. The V segment lost 2 bases and the J segment 6 bases; nucleotides outside the gene matches: 15. The CDR3 DNA follows: TGCGCCAGCAGTGAGCGGGACAGGGGATTTTTTTTGGTGGCCGGGGAGCTGTTTTTT. It is translated as CASSERDRGFFLVAGELFF.

The count of this clone is one. The genes are TRBV7-6 and TRBJ2-3, with 7 bases that match TRBD2. The CDR3 totals 15 residues. The V and J ends lost 6 bases and 4 bases, in that order; junction bases with no gene match: 10. Per germline, CDR1 SGHVS and CDR2 FNYEAQ. DNA for the CDR3: TGTGCCAGCAGTCCTAGCGGTGGAGGGCCAGATACGCAGTATTTT. Translation gives CASSPSGGGPDTQYF.

The chain employs TRBV21-1 and TRBJ2-5; the D call of TRBD2 is as the table states it, not checked on the DNA. TRBV21-1 is given as a pseudogene. CDR3 length equals 12 residues. The CDR3 region is CASSKGISAQYF. DNA of the CDR3: TGTGCCAGCAGCAAAGGGATAAGCGCCCAGTACTTC.